This T cell receptor beta chain emerged from a study of blood T cell repertoires in COVID-19. Study background: COVID-19 samples collected from the United States, Italy and Spain covered acute and convalescent phases. The cDNA or gDNA used as material had been derived from T cells, B-cell-depleted T cells, or PBMCs.

In the original processing: The assay estimated nucleated cells by amplifying reference gene primers. The assay was immunoSEQ multiplex PCR, and TCRdb's table has in-frame clones only and misses some. V and J calls and clone size are given by that table; D and trimming were obtained from the DNA. Found here are 30,000 to 40,000 clones, around 90% of them singletons; the top ten hold 20% to 25%. This CDR3 is built from 13 residues. Per germline, CDR1 LNHDA and CDR2 SQIVND (reference sequence). V lost 6 bases and J 2 bases, leaving 9 bases between the germline ends. The chain joins TRBV19 to TRBJ2-3, with no clear D. The material sequenced was peripheral blood. The receptor comes from a man aged 55-75 years with acute or convalescent COVID-19. The CDR3 bases are TGTGCCAGTAGACAGACACTCACAGATACGCAGTATTTT. It codes for CASRQTLTDTQYF.